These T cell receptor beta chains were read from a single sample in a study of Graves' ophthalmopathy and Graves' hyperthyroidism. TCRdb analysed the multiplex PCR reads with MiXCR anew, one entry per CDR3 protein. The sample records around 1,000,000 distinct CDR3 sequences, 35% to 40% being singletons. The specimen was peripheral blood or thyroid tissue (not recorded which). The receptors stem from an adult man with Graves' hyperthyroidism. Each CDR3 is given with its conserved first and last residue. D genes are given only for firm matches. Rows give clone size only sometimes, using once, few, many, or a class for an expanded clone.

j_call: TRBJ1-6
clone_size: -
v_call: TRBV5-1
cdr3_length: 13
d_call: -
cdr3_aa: CAISQDSNSPLHF
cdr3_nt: TGCGCCATCAGCCAAGATTCAAATTCACCCCTCCACTTT

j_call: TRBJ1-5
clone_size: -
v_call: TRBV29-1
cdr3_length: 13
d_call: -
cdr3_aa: CSVVLGLGQPQHF
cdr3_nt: TGCAGCGTTGTTTTGGGATTGGGGCAGCCCCAGCATTTT

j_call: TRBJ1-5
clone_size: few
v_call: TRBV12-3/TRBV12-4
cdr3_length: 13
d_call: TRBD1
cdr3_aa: CASSFRGLQPQHF
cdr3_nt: TGTGCCAGCAGTTTCAGGGGGCTTCAGCCCCAGCATTTT

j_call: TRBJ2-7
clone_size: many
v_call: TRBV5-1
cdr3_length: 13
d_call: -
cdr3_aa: CASSQGQTYEQYF
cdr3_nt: TGCGCCAGCAGCCAGGGACAAACCTACGAGCAGTACTTC

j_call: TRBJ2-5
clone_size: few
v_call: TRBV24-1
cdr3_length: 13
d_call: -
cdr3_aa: CATSAQGVETQYF
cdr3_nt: TGTGCCACCAGTGCGCAGGGCGTCGAGACCCAGTACTTC

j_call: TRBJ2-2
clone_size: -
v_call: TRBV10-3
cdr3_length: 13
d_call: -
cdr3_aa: CAISPGRIGELFF
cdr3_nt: TGTGCCATCAGTCCCGGACGGATTGGGGAGCTGTTTTTT

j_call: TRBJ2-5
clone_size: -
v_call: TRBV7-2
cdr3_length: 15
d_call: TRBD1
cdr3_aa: CASSPGTGQGETQYF
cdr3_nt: TGTGCCAGCAGCCCCGGGACAGGCCAAGGGGAGACCCAGTACTTC

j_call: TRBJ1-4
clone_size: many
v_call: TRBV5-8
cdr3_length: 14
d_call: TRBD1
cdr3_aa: CASSVTGGREKLFF
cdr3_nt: TGTGCCAGCAGCGTGACAGGGGGCAGGGAAAAACTGTTTTTT

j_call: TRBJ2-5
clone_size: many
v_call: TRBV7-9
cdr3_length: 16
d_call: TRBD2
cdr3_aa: CASSRTSGGGAETQYF
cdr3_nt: TGTGCCAGCAGCAGGACTAGCGGGGGGGGCGCAGAGACCCAGTACTTC

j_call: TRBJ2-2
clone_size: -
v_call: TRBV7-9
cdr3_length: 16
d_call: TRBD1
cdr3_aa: CASSPWDRANTGELFF
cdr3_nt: TGTGCCAGCAGCCCTTGGGACAGGGCTAACACCGGGGAGCTGTTTTTT

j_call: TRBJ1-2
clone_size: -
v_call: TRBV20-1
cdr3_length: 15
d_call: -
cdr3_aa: CSARKTGARSYGYTF
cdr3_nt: TGCAGTGCTAGAAAGACAGGAGCGAGAAGCTATGGCTACACCTTC

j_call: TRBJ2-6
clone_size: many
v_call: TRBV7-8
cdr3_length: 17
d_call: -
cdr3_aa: CASSLRAINSGANVLTF
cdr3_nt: TGTGCCAGCAGCCTCCGTGCCATCAACTCTGGGGCCAACGTCCTGACTTTC

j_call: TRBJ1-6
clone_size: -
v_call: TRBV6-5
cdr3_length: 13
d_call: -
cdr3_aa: CASSEQENSPLHF
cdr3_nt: TGTGCCAGCAGTGAACAGGAGAATTCACCCCTCCACTTT

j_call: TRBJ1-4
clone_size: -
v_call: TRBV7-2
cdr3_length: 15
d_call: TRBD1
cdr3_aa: CASSATGTGRAKLFF
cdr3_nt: TGTGCCAGCAGCGCCACCGGGACAGGGCGAGCCAAACTGTTTTTT

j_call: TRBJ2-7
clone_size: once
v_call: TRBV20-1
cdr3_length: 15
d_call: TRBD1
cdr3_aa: CSVFDPGTGTYEQYF
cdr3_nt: TGCAGTGTTTTCGATCCCGGGACAGGCACCTACGAGCAGTACTTC

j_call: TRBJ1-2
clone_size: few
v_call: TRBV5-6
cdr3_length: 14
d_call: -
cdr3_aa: CASSLVQANYGYTF
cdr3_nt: TGTGCCAGCAGCTTGGTTCAGGCTAACTATGGCTACACCTTC

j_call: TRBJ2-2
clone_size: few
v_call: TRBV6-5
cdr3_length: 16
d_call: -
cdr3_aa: CASSYIRGPNTGELFF
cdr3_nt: TGTGCCAGCAGTTACATACGGGGGCCGAACACCGGGGAGCTGTTTTTT

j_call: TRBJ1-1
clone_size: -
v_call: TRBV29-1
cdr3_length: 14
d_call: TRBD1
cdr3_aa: CSVEEGQSRIEAFF
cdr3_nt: TGCAGCGTTGAAGAGGGACAGAGCAGAATAGAAGCTTTCTTT

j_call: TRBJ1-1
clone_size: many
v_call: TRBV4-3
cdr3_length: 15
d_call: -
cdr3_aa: CASSQDHGKNTEAFF
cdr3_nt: TGCGCCAGCAGCCAAGATCACGGGAAAAACACTGAAGCTTTCTTT

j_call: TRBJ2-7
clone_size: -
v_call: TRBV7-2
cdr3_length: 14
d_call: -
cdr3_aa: CASSSALGPGQPYF
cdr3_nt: TGTGCCAGCAGCTCAGCCCTGGGACCCGGTCAGCCGTACTTC

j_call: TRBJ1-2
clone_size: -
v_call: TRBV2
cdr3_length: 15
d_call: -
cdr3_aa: CASSHAGPGVYGYTF
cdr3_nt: TGTGCCAGCAGTCATGCGGGACCCGGGGTCTATGGCTACACCTTC

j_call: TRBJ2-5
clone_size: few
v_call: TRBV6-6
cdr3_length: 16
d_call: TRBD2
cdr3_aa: CASTKVQAGARETQYF
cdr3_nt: TGTGCCAGCACCAAAGTCCAAGCGGGAGCTCGGGAGACCCAGTACTTC

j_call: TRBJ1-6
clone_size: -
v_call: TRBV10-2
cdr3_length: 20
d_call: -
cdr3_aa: CASSNDPWLRRDPYNSPLHF
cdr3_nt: TGTGCCAGCAGCAATGACCCTTGGTTGCGGAGGGACCCATATAATTCACCCCTCCACTTT

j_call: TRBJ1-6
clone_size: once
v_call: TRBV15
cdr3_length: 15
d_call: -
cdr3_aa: CATSRDRTQGSPLHF
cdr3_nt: TGTGCCACCAGCAGAGACCGGACTCAGGGCTCACCCCTCCACTTT

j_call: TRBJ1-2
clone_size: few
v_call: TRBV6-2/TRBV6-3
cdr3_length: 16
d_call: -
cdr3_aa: CASIDGGGRANYGYTF
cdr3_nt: TGTGCCAGCATCGACGGCGGGGGGCGAGCTAACTATGGCTACACCTTC

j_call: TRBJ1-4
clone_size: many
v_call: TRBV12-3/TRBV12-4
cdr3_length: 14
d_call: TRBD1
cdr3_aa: CASSSQGGAEKLFF
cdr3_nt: TGTGCCAGCAGTTCACAGGGGGGAGCTGAAAAACTGTTTTTT

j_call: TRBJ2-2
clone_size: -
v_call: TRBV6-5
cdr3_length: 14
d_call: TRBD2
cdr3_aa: CASRTSGLTGELFF
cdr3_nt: TGTGCCAGCAGGACTAGCGGACTTACCGGGGAGCTGTTTTTT

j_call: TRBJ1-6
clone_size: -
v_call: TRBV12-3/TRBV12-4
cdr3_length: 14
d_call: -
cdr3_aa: CASSSRTDISPLHF
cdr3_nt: TGTGCCAGCAGTTCGAGAACGGATATTTCACCCCTCCACTTT

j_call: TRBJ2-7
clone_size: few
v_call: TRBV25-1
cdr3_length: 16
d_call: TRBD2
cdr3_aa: CASSPRLAVSYNEQYF
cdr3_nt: TGTGCCAGCAGTCCCAGACTAGCGGTCTCCTACAATGAGCAGTACTTC

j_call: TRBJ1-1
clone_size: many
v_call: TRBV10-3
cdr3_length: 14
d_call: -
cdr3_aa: CAISPRDLNTEAFF
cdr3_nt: TGTGCCATCAGTCCCCGGGACCTGAACACTGAAGCTTTCTTT

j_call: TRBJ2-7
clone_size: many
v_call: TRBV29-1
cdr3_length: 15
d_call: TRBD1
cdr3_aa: CSVFLPITGALEQYF
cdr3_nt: TGCAGCGTTTTTCTTCCGATTACAGGGGCTCTCGAGCAGTACTTC

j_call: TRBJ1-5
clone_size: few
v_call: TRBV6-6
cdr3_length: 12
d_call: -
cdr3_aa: CASILADQPQHF
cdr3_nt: TGTGCCAGCATCCTGGCAGATCAGCCCCAGCATTTT

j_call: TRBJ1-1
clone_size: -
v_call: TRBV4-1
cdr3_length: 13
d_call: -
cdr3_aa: CASSQAIIGEAFF
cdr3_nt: TGCGCCAGCAGCCAAGCGATCATAGGTGAAGCTTTCTTT

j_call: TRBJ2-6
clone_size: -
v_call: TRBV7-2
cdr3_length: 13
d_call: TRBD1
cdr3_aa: CASSPRGGDVLTF
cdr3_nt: TGTGCCAGCAGCCCCCGAGGGGGCGACGTCCTGACTTTC

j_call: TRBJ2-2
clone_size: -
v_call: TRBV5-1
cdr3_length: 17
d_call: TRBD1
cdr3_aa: CASSKEGTGLGTGELFF
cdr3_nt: TGCGCCAGCAGCAAGGAAGGGACAGGGCTTGGCACCGGGGAGCTGTTTTTT